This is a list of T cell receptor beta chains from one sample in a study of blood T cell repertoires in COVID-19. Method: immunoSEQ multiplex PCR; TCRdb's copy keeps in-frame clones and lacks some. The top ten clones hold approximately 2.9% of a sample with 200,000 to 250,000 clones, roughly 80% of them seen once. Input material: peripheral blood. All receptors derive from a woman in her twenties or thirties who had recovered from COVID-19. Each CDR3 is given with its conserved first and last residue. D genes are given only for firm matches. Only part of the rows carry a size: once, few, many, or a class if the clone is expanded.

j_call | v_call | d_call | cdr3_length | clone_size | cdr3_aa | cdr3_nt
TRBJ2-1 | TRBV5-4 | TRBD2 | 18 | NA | CASSPWVSGGFSYNEQFF | TGTGCCAGCAGCCCTTGGGTTAGCGGGGGGTTCTCCTACAATGAGCAGTTCTTC
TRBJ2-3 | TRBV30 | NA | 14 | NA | CAWSVEDTTDTQYF | TGTGCCTGGAGTGTTGAGGATACCACAGATACGCAGTATTTT
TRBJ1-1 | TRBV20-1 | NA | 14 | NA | CSASPWSGRPEAFF | TGCAGTGCTAGTCCTTGGTCGGGAAGGCCTGAAGCTTTCTTT
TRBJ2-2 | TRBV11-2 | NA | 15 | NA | CASSLEQAYTGELFF | TGTGCCAGCAGCTTAGAACAGGCGTACACCGGGGAGCTGTTTTTT
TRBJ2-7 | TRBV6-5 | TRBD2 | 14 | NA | CASNTLAGVGEQYF | TGTGCCAGCAATACACTAGCGGGAGTAGGAGAGCAGTACTTC
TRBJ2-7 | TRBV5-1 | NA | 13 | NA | CASSLATSNEQYF | TGCGCCAGCAGCTTGGCTACTAGCAACGAGCAGTACTTC
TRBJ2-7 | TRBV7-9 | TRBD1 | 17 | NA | CASSSGTGGTAHYEQYF | TGTGCCAGCAGCTCAGGAACAGGGGGCACAGCCCATTACGAGCAGTACTTC
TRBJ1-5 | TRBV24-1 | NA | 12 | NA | CATSDLGQPQHF | TGTGCCACCAGTGATCTGGGCCAGCCCCAGCATTTT
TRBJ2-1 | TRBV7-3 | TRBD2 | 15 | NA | CASSPTGLSDNEQFF | TGTGCCAGCAGCCCAACGGGACTATCAGACAATGAGCAGTTCTTC
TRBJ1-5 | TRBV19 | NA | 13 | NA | CASSQGFNQPQHF | TGTGCCAGTAGTCAGGGATTCAATCAGCCCCAGCATTTT
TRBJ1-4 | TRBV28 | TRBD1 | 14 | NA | CASSTGTGSEKLFF | TGTGCCAGCAGTACCGGGACAGGGTCTGAAAAACTGTTTTTT
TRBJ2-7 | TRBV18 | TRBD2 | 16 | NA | CASSPARLADSYEQYF | TGTGCCAGCTCACCCGCCCGACTAGCGGACTCCTACGAGCAGTACTTC
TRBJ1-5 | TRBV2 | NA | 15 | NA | CASSEWGASNQPQHF | TGTGCCAGCAGTGAATGGGGCGCTAGCAATCAGCCCCAGCATTTT
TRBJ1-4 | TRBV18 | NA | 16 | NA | CASSLRRGPGYEKLFF | TGTGCCAGCTCACTCAGACGTGGACCGGGATACGAAAAACTGTTTTTT
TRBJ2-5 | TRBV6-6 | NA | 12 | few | CASSPGRETQYF | TGTGCCAGCAGCCCGGGTCGAGAGACCCAGTACTTC
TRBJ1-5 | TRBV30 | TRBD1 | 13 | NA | CAWTTGEYQPQHF | TGTGCCTGGACTACAGGGGAGTATCAGCCCCAGCATTTT
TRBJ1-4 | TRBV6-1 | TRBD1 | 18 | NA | CASSDPRQGTGPNEKLFF | TGTGCCAGCAGTGACCCTCGACAGGGAACGGGTCCCAATGAAAAACTGTTTTTT
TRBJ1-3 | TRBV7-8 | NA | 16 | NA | CASSLVVLPAGNTIYF | TGTGCCAGCAGCTTAGTGGTTCTCCCGGCTGGAAACACCATATATTTT
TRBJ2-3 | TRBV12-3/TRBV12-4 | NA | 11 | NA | CASSPRDTQYF | TGTGCCAGCAGTCCCCGAGATACGCAGTATTTT
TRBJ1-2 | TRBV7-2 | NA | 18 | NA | CASSSFTSRGGVNYGYTF | TGTGCCAGCAGCTCCTTTACCTCAAGGGGAGGGGTTAACTATGGCTACACCTTC
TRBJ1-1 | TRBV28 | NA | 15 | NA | CASSLTGLMNTEAFF | TGTGCCAGCAGTTTAACCGGACTTATGAACACTGAAGCTTTCTTT
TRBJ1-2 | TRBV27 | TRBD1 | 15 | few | CASSLSGTGDYGYTF | TGTGCCAGCAGTTTGTCCGGGACAGGGGACTATGGCTACACCTTC
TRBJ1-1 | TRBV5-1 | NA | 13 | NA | CASSLKMETEAFF | TGCGCCAGCAGCTTGAAGATGGAGACTGAAGCTTTCTTT
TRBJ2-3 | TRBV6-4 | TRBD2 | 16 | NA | CASSDSATSGPDTQYF | TGTGCCAGCAGTGACTCGGCGACTAGCGGCCCGGATACGCAGTATTTT
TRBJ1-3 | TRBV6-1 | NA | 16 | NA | CASSEGQALSGNTIYF | TGTGCCAGCAGTGAAGGTCAGGCGCTCTCTGGAAACACCATATATTTT
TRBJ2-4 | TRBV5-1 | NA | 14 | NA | CASSFGTPGDIQYF | TGCGCCAGCAGCTTCGGGACACCCGGGGACATTCAGTACTTC
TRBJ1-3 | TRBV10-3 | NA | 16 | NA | CAISFDSMGPENTIYF | TGTGCCATCAGCTTCGACAGTATGGGGCCGGAAAACACCATATATTTT
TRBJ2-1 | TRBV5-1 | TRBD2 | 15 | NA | CASSQGLAGLNEQFF | TGCGCCAGCAGCCAGGGACTAGCGGGACTAAATGAGCAGTTCTTC
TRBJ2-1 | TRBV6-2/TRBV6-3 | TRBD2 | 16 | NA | CASSPPGLAGVGEQFF | TGTGCCAGCAGCCCTCCGGGACTAGCGGGAGTAGGTGAGCAGTTCTTC
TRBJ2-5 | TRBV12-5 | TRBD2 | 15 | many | CASVRQLAPQETQYF | TGTGCTAGTGTTCGCCAACTAGCGCCGCAAGAGACCCAGTACTTC
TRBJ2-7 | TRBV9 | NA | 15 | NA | CASSVENGRADEQYF | TGTGCCAGCAGCGTAGAGAACGGCAGGGCCGACGAGCAGTACTTC
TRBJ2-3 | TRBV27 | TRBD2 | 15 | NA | CASSLSGRSTDTQYF | TGTGCCAGCAGTTTGAGCGGGAGGAGCACAGATACGCAGTATTTT
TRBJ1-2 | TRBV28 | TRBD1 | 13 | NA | CASSSGGNYGYTF | TGTGCCAGCAGCTCAGGGGGTAACTATGGCTACACCTTC
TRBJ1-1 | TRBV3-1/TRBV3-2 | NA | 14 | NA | CASSQVNGGAEAFF | TGTGCCAGCAGCCAAGTTAATGGCGGCGCTGAAGCTTTCTTT
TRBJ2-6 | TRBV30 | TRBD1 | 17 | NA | CAWVGQGPVSGANVLTF | TGTGCCTGGGTGGGACAGGGGCCCGTCTCTGGGGCCAACGTCCTGACTTTC
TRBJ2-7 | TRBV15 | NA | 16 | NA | CATSRDIPVISGEQYF | TGTGCCACCAGCAGAGATATTCCAGTAATCTCGGGAGAGCAGTACTTC
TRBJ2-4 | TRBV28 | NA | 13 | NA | CASRRLSGDIQYF | TGTGCCAGCAGGCGGCTATCGGGAGACATACAGTACTTC
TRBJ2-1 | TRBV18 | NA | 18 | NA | CASSPQLNRVLGDNEQFF | TGTGCCAGCTCACCACAATTGAACAGGGTATTAGGCGACAATGAGCAGTTCTTC
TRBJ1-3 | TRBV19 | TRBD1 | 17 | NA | CASSTGQAPNSGNTIYF | TGTGCCAGTAGCACCGGACAGGCGCCTAACTCTGGAAACACCATATATTTT
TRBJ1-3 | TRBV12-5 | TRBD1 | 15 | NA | CASGRDSPRRNTIYF | TGTGCTAGTGGACGGGACAGTCCACGAAGAAACACCATATATTTT
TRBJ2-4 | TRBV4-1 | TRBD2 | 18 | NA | CASSQVDLGLAGKNIQYF | TGCGCCAGCAGCCAGGTTGATCTCGGACTAGCGGGAAAAAACATTCAGTACTTC
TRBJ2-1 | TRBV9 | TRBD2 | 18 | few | CASSVATKTSGRVGEQFF | TGTGCCAGCAGCGTAGCTACTAAGACTAGCGGGAGGGTGGGTGAGCAGTTCTTC
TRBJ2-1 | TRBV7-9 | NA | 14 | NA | CASSPGHPGDEQFF | TGTGCCAGCAGCCCCGGACACCCTGGGGATGAGCAGTTCTTC
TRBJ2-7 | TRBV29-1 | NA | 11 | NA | CSVGGPYEQYF | TGCAGCGTGGGGGGTCCCTACGAGCAGTACTTC
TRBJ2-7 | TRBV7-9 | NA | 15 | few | CASSPRTAYSYEQYF | TGTGCCAGCAGCCCCCGGACAGCTTACTCCTACGAGCAGTACTTC
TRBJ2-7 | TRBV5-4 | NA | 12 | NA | CASSASGREQYF | TGTGCCAGCAGCGCCTCAGGGAGGGAGCAGTACTTC
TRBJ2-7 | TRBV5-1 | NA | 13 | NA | CASSLVQGHEQYF | TGCGCCAGCAGCTTGGTTCAGGGCCACGAGCAGTACTTC
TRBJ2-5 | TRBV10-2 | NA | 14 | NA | CASRLQGTVGDQYF | TGCGCCAGCAGACTTCAGGGGACGGTGGGCGACCAGTACTTC
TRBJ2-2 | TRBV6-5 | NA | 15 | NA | CASSLLEDSDRELFF | TGTGCCAGCAGTCTCCTCGAAGACTCTGACCGGGAGCTGTTTTTT
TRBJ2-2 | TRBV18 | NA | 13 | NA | CASSQQNTGELFF | TGTGCCAGCTCACAACAGAACACCGGGGAGCTGTTTTTT
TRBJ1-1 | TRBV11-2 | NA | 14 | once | CASSLIGGDTEAFF | TGTGCCAGCAGCTTAATTGGGGGGGACACTGAAGCTTTCTTT
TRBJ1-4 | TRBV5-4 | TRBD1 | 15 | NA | CASSLQDRANEKLFF | TGTGCCAGCAGCTTGCAAGACAGGGCCAATGAAAAACTGTTTTTT
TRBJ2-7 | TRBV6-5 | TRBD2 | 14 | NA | CASFAGASTYEQYF | TGTGCCAGCTTTGCGGGAGCCTCTACCTACGAGCAGTACTTC
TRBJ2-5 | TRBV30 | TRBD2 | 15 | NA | CAWSRLAASQETQYF | TGTGCCTGGAGCCGACTAGCAGCCTCCCAAGAGACCCAGTACTTC